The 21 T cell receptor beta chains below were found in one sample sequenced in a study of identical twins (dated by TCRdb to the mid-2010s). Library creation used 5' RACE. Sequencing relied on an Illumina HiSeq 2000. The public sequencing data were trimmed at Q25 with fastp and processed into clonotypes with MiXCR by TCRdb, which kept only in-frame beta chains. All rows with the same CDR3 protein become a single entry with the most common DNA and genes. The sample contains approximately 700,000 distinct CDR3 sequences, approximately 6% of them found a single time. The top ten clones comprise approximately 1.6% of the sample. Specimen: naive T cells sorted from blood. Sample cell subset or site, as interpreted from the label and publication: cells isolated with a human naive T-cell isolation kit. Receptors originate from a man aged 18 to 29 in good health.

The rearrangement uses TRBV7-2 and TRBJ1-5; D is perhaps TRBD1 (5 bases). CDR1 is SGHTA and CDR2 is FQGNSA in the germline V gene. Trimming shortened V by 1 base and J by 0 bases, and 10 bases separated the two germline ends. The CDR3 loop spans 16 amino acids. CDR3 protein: CASSLVRGFSNQPQHF. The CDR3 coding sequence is TGTGCCAGCAGCTTAGTTAGGGGATTTAGCAATCAGCCCCAGCATTTT. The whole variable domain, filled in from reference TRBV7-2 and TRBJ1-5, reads GAGVSQSPSNKVTEKGKDVELRCDPISGHTALYWYRQSLGQGLEFLIYFQGNSAPDKSGLPSDRFSAERTGGSVSTLTIQRTQQEDSAVYLCASSLVRGFSNQPQHFGDGTRLSIL.

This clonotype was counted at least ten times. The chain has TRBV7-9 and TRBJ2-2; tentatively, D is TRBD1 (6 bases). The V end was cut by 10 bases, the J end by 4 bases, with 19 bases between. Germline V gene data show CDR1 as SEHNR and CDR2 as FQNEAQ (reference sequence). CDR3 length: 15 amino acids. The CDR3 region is CATPPPRGITGELFF. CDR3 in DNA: TGTGCCACCCCACCACCCAGGGGAATCACCGGGGAGCTGTTTTTT.

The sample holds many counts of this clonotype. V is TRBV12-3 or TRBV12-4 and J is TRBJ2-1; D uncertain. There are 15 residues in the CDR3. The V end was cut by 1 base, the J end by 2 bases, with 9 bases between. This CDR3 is CASSLGGTPYNEQFF. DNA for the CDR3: TGTGCCAGCAGTTTAGGCGGAACCCCCTACAATGAGCAGTTCTTC.

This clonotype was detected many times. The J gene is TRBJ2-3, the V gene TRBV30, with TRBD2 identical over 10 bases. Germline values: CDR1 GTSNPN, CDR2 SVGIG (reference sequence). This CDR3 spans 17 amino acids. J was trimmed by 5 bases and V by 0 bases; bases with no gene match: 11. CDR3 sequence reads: CAWSVLSGRAMGDTQYF. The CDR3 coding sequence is TGTGCCTGGAGTGTCTTAAGCGGGAGGGCCATGGGAGATACGCAGTATTTT.

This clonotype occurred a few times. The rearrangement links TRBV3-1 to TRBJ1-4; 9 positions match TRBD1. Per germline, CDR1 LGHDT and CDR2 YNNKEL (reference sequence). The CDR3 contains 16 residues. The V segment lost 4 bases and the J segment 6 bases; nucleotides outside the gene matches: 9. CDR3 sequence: CASSLPGQGRDEKLFF. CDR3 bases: TGTGCCAGCAGCCTTCCGGGACAGGGACGGGATGAAAAACTGTTTTTT.

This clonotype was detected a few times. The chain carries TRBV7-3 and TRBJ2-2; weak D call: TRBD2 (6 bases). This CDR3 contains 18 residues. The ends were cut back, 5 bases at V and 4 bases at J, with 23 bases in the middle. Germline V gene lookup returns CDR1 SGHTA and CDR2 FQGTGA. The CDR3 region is CASSRDSILVGSTGELFF. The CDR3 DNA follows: TGTGCCAGCAGCCGGGACTCGATTCTAGTAGGGAGCACCGGGGAGCTGTTTTTT.

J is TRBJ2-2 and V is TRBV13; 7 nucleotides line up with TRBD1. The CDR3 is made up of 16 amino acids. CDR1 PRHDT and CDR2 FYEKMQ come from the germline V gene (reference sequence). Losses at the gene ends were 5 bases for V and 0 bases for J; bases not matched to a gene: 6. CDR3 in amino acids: CASSPTGSANTGELFF. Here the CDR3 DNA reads TGTGCCAGCAGCCCGACAGGGTCGGCGAACACCGGGGAGCTGTTTTTT.

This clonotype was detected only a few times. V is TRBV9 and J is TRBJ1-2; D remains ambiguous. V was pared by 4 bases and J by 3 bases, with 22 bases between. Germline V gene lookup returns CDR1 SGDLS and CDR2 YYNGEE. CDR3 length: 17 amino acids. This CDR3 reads CASSLVSVGAGDYGYTF. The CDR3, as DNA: TGTGCCAGCAGCCTCGTGTCTGTCGGCGCCGGGGACTATGGCTACACCTTC.

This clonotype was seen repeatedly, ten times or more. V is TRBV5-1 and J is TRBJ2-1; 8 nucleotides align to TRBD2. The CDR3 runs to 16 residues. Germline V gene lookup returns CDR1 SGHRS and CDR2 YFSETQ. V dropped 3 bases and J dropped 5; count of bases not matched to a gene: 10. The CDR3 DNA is TGCGCCAGCAGCTCTCTACCGGGAGGGGCAAACAATGAGCAGTTCTTC. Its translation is CASSSLPGGANNEQFF.

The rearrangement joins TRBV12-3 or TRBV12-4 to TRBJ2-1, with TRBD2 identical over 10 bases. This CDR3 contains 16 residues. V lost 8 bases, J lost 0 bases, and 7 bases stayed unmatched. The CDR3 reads CASGSSGGYSYNEQFF. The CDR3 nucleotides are TGTGCCAGCGGAAGTAGCGGGGGGTACTCCTACAATGAGCAGTTCTTC.

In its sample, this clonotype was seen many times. The CDR3 sequence is CASRRAGELFF. In nucleotides, the CDR3 is TGTGCCAGCAGGAGGGCCGGGGAGCTGTTTTTT. The chain is built from TRBV28 and TRBJ2-2; possibly TRBD2 for D (5 bases). Trimming removed 6 bases at V and 6 bases at J, with 5 bases between. The CDR3 totals 11 residues. Germline loops: CDR1 MDHEN, CDR2 SYDVKM.

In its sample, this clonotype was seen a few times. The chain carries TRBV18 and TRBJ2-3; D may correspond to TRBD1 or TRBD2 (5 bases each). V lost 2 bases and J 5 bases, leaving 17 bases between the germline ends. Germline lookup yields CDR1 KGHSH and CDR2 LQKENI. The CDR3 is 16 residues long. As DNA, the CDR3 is TGTGCCAGCTCACCAGTGTCCGGGGCTTTTGGAGATACGCAGTATTTT. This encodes CASSPVSGAFGDTQYF.

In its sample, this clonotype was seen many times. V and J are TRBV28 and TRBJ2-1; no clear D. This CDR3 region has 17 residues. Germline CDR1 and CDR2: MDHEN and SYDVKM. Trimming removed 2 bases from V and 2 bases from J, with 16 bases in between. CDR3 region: CASSLRTGLLTYNEQFF. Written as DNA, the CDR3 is TGTGCCAGCAGTTTACGAACCGGGCTCCTCACCTACAATGAGCAGTTCTTC.

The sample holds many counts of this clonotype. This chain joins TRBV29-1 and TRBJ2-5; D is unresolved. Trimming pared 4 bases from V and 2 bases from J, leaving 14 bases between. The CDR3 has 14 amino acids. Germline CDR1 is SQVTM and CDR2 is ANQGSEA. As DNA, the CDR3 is TGCAGCGTTGTTCCCTGGGAAGGACAAGAGACCCAGTACTTC. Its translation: CSVVPWEGQETQYF.

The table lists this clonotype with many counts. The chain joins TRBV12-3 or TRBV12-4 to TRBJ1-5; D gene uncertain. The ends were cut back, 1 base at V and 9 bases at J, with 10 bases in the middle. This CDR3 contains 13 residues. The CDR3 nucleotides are TGTGCCAGCAGTTTAGGGGGTCTTGGGCCCCAGCATTTT. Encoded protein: CASSLGGLGPQHF.

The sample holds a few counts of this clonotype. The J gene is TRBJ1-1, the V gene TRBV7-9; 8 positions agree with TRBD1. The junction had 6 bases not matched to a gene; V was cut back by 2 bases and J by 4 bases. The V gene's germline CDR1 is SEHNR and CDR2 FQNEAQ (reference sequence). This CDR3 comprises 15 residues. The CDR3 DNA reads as TGTGCCAGCAGCTTACAGGGGGCCGTTGGCACTGAAGCTTTCTTT. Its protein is CASSLQGAVGTEAFF.

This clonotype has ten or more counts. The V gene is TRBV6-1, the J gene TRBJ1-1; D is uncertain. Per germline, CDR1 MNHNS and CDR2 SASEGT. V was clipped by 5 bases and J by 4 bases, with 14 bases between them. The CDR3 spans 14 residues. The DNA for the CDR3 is TGTGCCAGCAGTCCCCAGGATTTGGCCACTGAAGCTTTCTTT. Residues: CASSPQDLATEAFF.

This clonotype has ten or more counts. The CDR3 region is CASSLWQGAYEQFF. The CDR3 region has the DNA TGTGCCAGCAGCTTATGGCAGGGGGCCTATGAGCAGTTCTTC. The J gene is TRBJ2-1, the V gene TRBV7-3; TRBD1 aligns across 8 bases. Germline V gene lookup returns CDR1 SGHTA and CDR2 FQGTGA. The J segment lost 8 bases and the V segment lost 2 bases, leaving 5 bases of the junction unmatched. There are 14 residues in the CDR3.

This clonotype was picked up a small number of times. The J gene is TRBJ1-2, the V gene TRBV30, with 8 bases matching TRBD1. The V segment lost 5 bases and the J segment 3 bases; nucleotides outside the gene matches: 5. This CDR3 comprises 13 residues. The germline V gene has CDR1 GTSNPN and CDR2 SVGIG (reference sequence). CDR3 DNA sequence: TGTGCCTGGGTAGGGACAGGCTACTATGGCTACACCTTC. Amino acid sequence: CAWVGTGYYGYTF.

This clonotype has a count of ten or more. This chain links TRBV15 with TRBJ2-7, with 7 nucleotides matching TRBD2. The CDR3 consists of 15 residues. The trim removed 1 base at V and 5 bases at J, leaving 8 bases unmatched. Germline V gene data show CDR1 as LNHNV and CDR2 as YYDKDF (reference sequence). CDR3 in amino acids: CATSRAGLEVHEQYF. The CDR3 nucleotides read TGTGCCACCAGCAGAGCCGGACTAGAGGTCCACGAGCAGTACTTC.

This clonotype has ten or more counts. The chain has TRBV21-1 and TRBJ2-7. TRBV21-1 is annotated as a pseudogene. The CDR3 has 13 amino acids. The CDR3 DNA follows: TGTGCCAGCAGCAAAGTGGGCAGCTACGAGCAGTACGTC. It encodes CASSKVGSYEQYV.